The present entry profiles one T cell receptor (beta chain) with its context. The antigen is undetermined. The protocol was immunoSEQ multiplex PCR, while the TCRdb copy is restricted to in-frame clones and leaves out a portion. In the table there are hundreds of thousands of clones, approximately 93% of which are singletons. This entry comes from a study of brain T cells in children with intractable seizures. Notes on the study in general: Absence of clones before surgery may stem from lower sequencing depth. Patients' HCMV serostatus was unknown; virus specificity rests on CDR3 similarity alone.

Time point reported: blood from clinic visit 5 months post-surgery; TSC patient then seizure free. The sequenced cases were selected for having the highest brain T cell transcript signatures. V was clipped by 8 bases and J by 4 bases, with 17 bases between them. CDR3 length: 14 amino acids. The germline V gene encodes CDR1 SGHTA and CDR2 FQGTGA. The sample in question was peripheral blood, obtained roughly 5 months after surgery. This clonotype was obtained from a boy younger than two with tuberous sclerosis and intractable seizures. The rearrangement uses TRBV7-3 and TRBJ1-1; no definite D call. The CDR3 reads CASQPFLGATEAFF. The CDR3 DNA is TGTGCCAGCCAGCCTTTTTTGGGTGCCACTGAAGCTTTCTTT.